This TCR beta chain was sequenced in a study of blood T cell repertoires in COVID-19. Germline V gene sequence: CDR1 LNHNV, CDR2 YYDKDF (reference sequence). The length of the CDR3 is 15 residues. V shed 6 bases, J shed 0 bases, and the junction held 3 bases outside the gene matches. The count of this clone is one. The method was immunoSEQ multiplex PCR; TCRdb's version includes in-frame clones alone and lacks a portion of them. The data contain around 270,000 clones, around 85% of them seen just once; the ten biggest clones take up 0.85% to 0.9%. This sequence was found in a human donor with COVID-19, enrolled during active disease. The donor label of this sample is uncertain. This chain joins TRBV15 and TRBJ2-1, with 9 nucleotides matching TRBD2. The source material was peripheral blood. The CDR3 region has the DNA TGTGCCACCAGTATTAGCGGGAGCTCCTACAATGAGCAGTTCTTC. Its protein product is CATSISGSSYNEQFF.